This T cell receptor (beta chain) was recorded in a study of T cells in Graves' hyperthyroidism and ophthalmopathy. This clonotype showed up just a few times. Germline V gene data show CDR1 as DFQATT and CDR2 as SNEGSKA (reference sequence). The CDR3 has 13 residues. Deletions cut 7 bases from V and 9 bases from J, with 16 bases between. The source material, RNA transcripts, was used to amplify TCR beta CDR3 regions. When the TCR CDR3 underwent first-round RT-PCR, the HTBI primer set was used. Each CDR3 protein gets one entry after TCRdb re-called the multiplex PCR reads with MiXCR. The sample consists of under 600,000 distinct CDR3 sequences, approximately 15% of them appearing once.

The material sequenced was blood. The chain employs TRBV20-1 and TRBJ1-6; tentatively, D is TRBD1 (6 bases). This TCR was sampled from a middle-aged woman with Graves' ophthalmopathy. CDR3 nucleotide sequence: TGCAGTGTGTCCGGACAGTCCTCTTCACCCCTCCACTTT. This gives the protein CSVSGQSSSPLHF.